This entry lists 18 T cell receptor beta chains sequenced from one sample in a study of response to subunit inactivated influenza vaccine. MiXCR, applied by TCRdb to the RT-PCR reads, yields one record per CDR3 protein. The sample includes under 550,000 distinct CDR3 sequences, approximately 7.1% of them seen just once. Here the sequenced sample was PBMCs from blood, taken less than 25 months after vaccination. These TCRs come from a man between 50 and 75 years old who received an inactivated influenza vaccine.

There are many counts of this clonotype. The chain is built from TRBV29-1 and TRBJ2-5, with no clear D. V gave up 3 bases and J gave up 1 base, with 15 bases separating them. Germline V gene data show CDR1 as SQVTM and CDR2 as ANQGSEA. The CDR3 extends over 15 amino acids. DNA of the CDR3: TGCAGCGTTGAGGTTTTAGGCTTAGGCCAAGAGACCCAGTACTTC. It translates to CSVEVLGLGQETQYF.

In this sample, this clonotype turned up a few times. The J gene is TRBJ1-5, the V gene TRBV30; 9 positions match TRBD1. Germline V lookup: CDR1 GTSNPN, CDR2 SVGIG (reference sequence). The CDR3 runs 16 residues. The V gene end was trimmed by 5 bases and the J gene end by 2 bases; junction bases not matched to a gene: 10. DNA of the CDR3: TGTGCCTGGGCTCCCGGGACAGGGATTGGCAATCAGCCCCAGCATTTT. This codes for CAWAPGTGIGNQPQHF.

As DNA, the CDR3 is TGCAGCGTAGGCCACAATGAGCAGTTCTTC. This codes for CSVGHNEQFF. The rearrangement joins TRBV29-1 to TRBJ2-1; D is undetermined. The length of the CDR3 is 10 residues. Germline-derived CDR1 and CDR2 are SQVTM and ANQGSEA. V shed 6 bases and J shed 5 bases, with 5 bases lying between them.

This clonotype was seen at least ten times. The chain joins TRBV5-1 to TRBJ1-1; D call uncertain. The germline CDR1 and CDR2 sequences are SGHRS and YFSETQ. The CDR3 spans 15 residues. V was cut by 3 bases and J by 3 bases, with 15 bases left in between. CDR3 in amino acids: CASSWGADVDTEAFF. Here the CDR3 DNA reads TGCGCCAGCAGCTGGGGAGCTGATGTGGACACTGAAGCTTTCTTT.

This clonotype was observed at least ten times. V and J are TRBV3-1 and TRBJ1-5; no clear D gene. The CDR3 covers 15 residues. The germline V gene encodes CDR1 LGHDT and CDR2 YNNKEL (reference sequence). The ends were cut back, 0 bases at V and 5 bases at J, with 11 bases in the middle. CDR3 nucleotide sequence: TGTGCCAGCAGCCAAGATTTGGCAGCATATCAGCCCCAGCATTTT. Residues: CASSQDLAAYQPQHF. The whole variable domain, filled in from reference TRBV3-1 and TRBJ1-5, reads DTAVSQTPKYLVTQMGNDKSIKCEQNLGHDTMYWYKQDSKKFLKIMFSYNNKELIINETVPNRFSPKSPDKAHLNLHINSLELGDSAVYFCASSQDLAAYQPQHFGDGTRLSIL.

About this clonotype: One end of the junction does not line up with germline, which may come from a read error. This chain joins TRBV5-1 and TRBJ2-7, with 7 nucleotides matching TRBD1. Germline CDR1 and CDR2: SGHRS and YFSETQ. CDR3 length: 14 residues. The CDR3 coding sequence is TGCGCCAGCAGCCGAAGGGACAGTACCTACGAGCAGAACTTC. The encoded protein is CASSRRDSTYEQNF.

This clonotype was seen ten or more times. The rearrangement uses TRBV20-1 and TRBJ1-1; D remains unclear. CDR1 is DFQATT and CDR2 is SNEGSKA in the germline V gene (reference sequence). This CDR3 has 12 residues. Trimming shortened V by 0 bases and J by 4 bases, and 6 bases separated the two germline ends. The CDR3 DNA follows: TGCAGTGCTAGAGAGGGAAGCACTGAAGCTTTCTTT. This codes for CSAREGSTEAFF.

This clonotype has a handful of counts. This sequence joins TRBV6-1 and TRBJ2-7; 9 bases are shared with TRBD1. Looked up from germline, CDR1 is MNHNS and CDR2 is SASEGT. Unmatched junction bases numbered 9, after V lost 7 bases and J lost 2 bases. CDR3 length: 15 residues. DNA for the CDR3: TGTGCCAGCACTGACAGGGGGAAGAGACCCTACGAGCAGTACTTC. This sequence encodes CASTDRGKRPYEQYF.

V usage is TRBV20-1 and J usage is TRBJ2-7, with TRBD1 matching 9 bases. Germline CDR1 is DFQATT and CDR2 is SNEGSKA (reference sequence). Unmatched junction bases numbered 4, after V lost 3 bases and J lost 4 bases. CDR3 length: 13 amino acids. CDR3 amino acids: CSASQGTGYEQYF. The CDR3 region has the DNA TGCAGTGCTAGTCAGGGGACAGGGTACGAGCAGTACTTC.

The chain combines TRBV2 with TRBJ1-1; D not certain. Germline V lookup: CDR1 SNHLY, CDR2 FYNNEI. The CDR3 is 14 amino acids. Trimming cost V 5 bases and J 1 base, with 11 bases left between them. CDR3 in amino acids: CASSPPSQNTEAFF. In DNA form, the CDR3 reads TGTGCCAGCAGTCCCCCTTCACAGAACACTGAAGCTTTCTTT.

The genes are TRBV7-2 and TRBJ1-3; possible D gene TRBD1, 6 bases. The length of the CDR3 is 16 residues. Trimming took 2 bases from V and 4 from J, leaving 15 bases between them. From germline, CDR1 is SGHTA and CDR2 FQGNSA. The CDR3 loop is CASSLLGGAVGNTIYF. In nucleotides, the CDR3 is TGTGCCAGCAGCTTACTAGGGGGGGCCGTCGGAAACACCATATATTTT.

This clonotype was counted a few times. The CDR3 is CASSFGTGVRNEKLFF. DNA for the CDR3: TGTGCCAGCAGTTTCGGTACGGGCGTGAGGAATGAAAAACTGTTTTTT. The chain employs TRBV12-3 or TRBV12-4 and TRBJ1-4; unclear D gene. The CDR3 is 16 amino acids. Trimming shortened V by 3 bases and J by 5 bases, and 16 bases separated the two germline ends.

This clonotype was seen at least ten times. The chain carries TRBV10-2 and TRBJ2-2, with 7 bases aligning to TRBD2. The CDR3 has 13 amino acids. Trimming removed 8 bases from V and 6 bases from J; junction bases left unmatched: 6. Germline loops: CDR1 WSHSY, CDR2 SAAADI. This CDR3 reads CASEAGAPGELFF. CDR3 nucleotide sequence: TGCGCCAGCGAGGCGGGAGCCCCCGGGGAGCTGTTTTTT.

The sample holds a few counts of this clonotype. The CDR3 nucleotides are TGTGCCAGCAGTCCCCGAGGCGGGCAGAGCAATCAGCCCCAGCATTTT. It yields the protein CASSPRGGQSNQPQHF. This chain links TRBV6-1 with TRBJ1-5; D is unclear. V was cut by 5 bases and J by 1 base, with 15 bases left in between. CDR1 is MNHNS and CDR2 is SASEGT in the germline V gene. The CDR3 is 16 amino acids.

This clonotype was seen a few times. The chain couples TRBV6-6 to TRBJ1-1, with TRBD1 matching over 7 bases. V lost 5 bases and J lost 7; bases outside the gene matches: 7. The germline gives CDR1 MNHNY, CDR2 SVGAGI (reference sequence). The CDR3 is 13 amino acids. CDR3 sequence (DNA): TGTGCCAGCAGTAACCCCAGACAGGGTGAAGCTTTCTTT. It specifies CASSNPRQGEAFF.

This clonotype has only a few counts. This chain links TRBV12-3 or TRBV12-4 with TRBJ1-4; 10 bases map to TRBD1. The CDR3 spans 16 residues. With V trimmed by 6 bases and J by 0 bases, 4 bases remained unmatched. In DNA form, the CDR3 reads TGTGCCAGCAGCAGGGACAGGGGTGCAACTAATGAAAAACTGTTTTTT. It yields the protein CASSRDRGATNEKLFF.

V and J are TRBV9 and TRBJ2-2; 7 nucleotides match TRBD2. Per the germline V gene, CDR1 is SGDLS and CDR2 is YYNGEE. Unmatched junction bases numbered 2, after V lost 2 bases and J lost 1 base. The CDR3 spans 15 residues. The DNA for the CDR3 is TGTGCCAGCAGCGTGGGGACTATGAACACCGGGGAGCTGTTTTTT. Encoded protein: CASSVGTMNTGELFF.

The chain joins TRBV11-2 to TRBJ1-5; unclear D gene. CDR3 size: 13 residues. Trimming removed 2 bases from V and 7 bases from J, with 9 bases in between. The V gene's germline CDR1 is SGHAT and CDR2 FQNNGV. The CDR3 region has the DNA TGTGCCAGCAGCTTACGGGCGGGGCAGCCCCAGCATTTT. It codes for CASSLRAGQPQHF.